Below are 5 T cell receptor beta chains sequenced from a single sample in a study of cytomegalovirus exposure and HLA in healthy donors. Vbeta (60) and Jbeta (13) primers were used in the PCR. Data came from immunoSEQ multiplex PCR; TCRdb stores just in-frame clones and leaves some out. Seen here are roughly 180,000 clones, 80% to 85% observed once, and the top ten hold more than 1%. The sequencing sample was made of PBMCs. The source is a boy younger than 10 in good health and CMV-seronegative.

The V call is TRBV5-1, the J call TRBJ1-3; D is ambiguous. CDR1 SGHRS and CDR2 YFSETQ come from the germline V gene. Trimming left V 5 bases short and J 0 bases short, with 6 bases between. The CDR3 spans 13 residues. CDR3 loop: CASRVSSGNTIYF. CDR3 bases: TGCGCCAGCAGAGTGAGCTCTGGAAACACCATATATTTT.

About this clone: One junction end does not reproduce the germline sequence, and a read error may be involved. The rearrangement links TRBV5-5 to TRBJ1-1; 7 nucleotides align to TRBD1. Germline values: CDR1 SGHKS, CDR2 YYEKEE (reference sequence). This CDR3 has 12 residues. CDR3 in DNA: TGTGCCAGCAGCACAGGGGTGGAGGGAGAGAACTTT. Amino acid sequence: CASSTGVEGENF.

This chain joins TRBV6-1 and TRBJ1-1, with D hard to call. Between the trimmed V and J ends, which lost 6 bases and 2 bases, there was a span of 13 bases. The CDR3 is 14 amino acids. Germline V gene lookup returns CDR1 MNHNS and CDR2 SASEGT. The CDR3 sequence: CASSDPGKNTEAFF. The CDR3 nucleotides are TGTGCCAGCAGCGACCCGGGGAAAAACACTGAAGCTTTCTTT.

V and J are TRBV27 and TRBJ1-1; tentative D call: TRBD1 (6 bases). The CDR3 length is 15 residues. CDR1 is MNHEY and CDR2 is SMNVEV in the germline V gene (reference sequence). Trimming removed 10 bases from V and 1 base from J, with 19 bases in between. CDR3 coding DNA: TGTGCCACCCGAGCGTGGGGGCAGGGGAACACTGAAGCTTTCTTT. It codes for CATRAWGQGNTEAFF.

This chain's CDR3 is CASSSPRQVGLAFF. CDR3 bases: TGTGCCAGCAGCTCACCCCGACAGGTCGGTTTGGCTTTCTTT. The chain uses TRBV7-2 and TRBJ1-1, with a tentative D call TRBD1 (6 bases). Germline loops: CDR1 SGHTA, CDR2 FQGNSA. This CDR3 region has 14 residues. The V end was cut by 4 bases, the J end by 11 bases, with 20 bases between.